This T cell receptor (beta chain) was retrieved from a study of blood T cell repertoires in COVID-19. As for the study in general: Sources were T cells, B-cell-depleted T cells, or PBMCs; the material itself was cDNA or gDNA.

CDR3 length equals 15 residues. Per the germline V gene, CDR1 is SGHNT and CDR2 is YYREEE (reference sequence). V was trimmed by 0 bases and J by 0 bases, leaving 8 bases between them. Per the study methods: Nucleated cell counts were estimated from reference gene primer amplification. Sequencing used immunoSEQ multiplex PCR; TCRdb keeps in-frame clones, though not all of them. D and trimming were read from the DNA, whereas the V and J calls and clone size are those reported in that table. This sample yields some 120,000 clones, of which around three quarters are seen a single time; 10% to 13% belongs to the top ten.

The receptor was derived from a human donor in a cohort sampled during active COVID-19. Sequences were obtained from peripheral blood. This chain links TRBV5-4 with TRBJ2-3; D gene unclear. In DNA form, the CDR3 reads TGTGCCAGCAGCTTGGCCCCGACTAGCACAGATACGCAGTATTTT. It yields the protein CASSLAPTSTDTQYF.